Listed here is a single T cell receptor beta chain. These data belong to a study of OX40 agonist ivuxolimab in advanced cancers. Data came from immunoSEQ multiplex PCR; TCRdb stores just in-frame clones and leaves some out. The data contain roughly 67,000 clones, around 90% of them singletons. The V gene's germline CDR1 is MNHNS and CDR2 SASEGT. The CDR3 length is 13 residues. Trimming shortened V by 3 bases and J by 6 bases, and 12 bases separated the two germline ends. Specimen: CD4+ or CD8+ T cells sorted from blood, collected in a trial of the OX40 agonist ivuxolimab. The sequence was collected from an adult with an advanced solid tumor such as melanoma, head and neck, liver or kidney cancer. The chain couples TRBV6-1 to TRBJ2-7, with D uncertain. CDR3 nucleotide sequence: TGTGCCAGCAGTGAGCCCAATAGACCCGAGCAGTACTTC. Protein sequence: CASSEPNRPEQYF.